These T cell receptor beta chains were read from a single sample in a study of T cell responses to AZD1222 COVID-19 vaccine. Only in-frame clones appear in the TCRdb table, and some are missing; sequencing was by immunoSEQ multiplex PCR. The sample contains about 94,000 clones, about 88% of which appear only once. Sequencing used peripheral blood, obtained on day 0 of AZD1222 vaccination. The origin of the receptors is an adult in good health. Each CDR3 is given with its conserved first and last residue. D genes are given only for firm matches. Clone size is not always given. Where it is, it says once, few, many or a class for expanded clones.

TRBV14	-	-	TRBJ1-1	TGTGCCAGCAGCCAGCAAGGGGGGACTGAAGCTTTCTTT	CASSQQGGTEAFF
TRBV3-1/TRBV3-2	-	-	TRBJ2-7	TGTGCCAGCAGCCATCTGGGGGATGAGCAGTACTTC	CASSHLGDEQYF
TRBV7-2	-	-	TRBJ1-3	TGTGCCAGCAGCTTACGGTCGTTCCCAGGAGAAGGAAACACCATATATTTT	CASSLRSFPGEGNTIYF
TRBV28	-	TRBD1	TRBJ1-5	TGTGCCACAGGGGGGAATCAGCCCCAGCATTTT	CATGGNQPQHF
TRBV19	-	-	TRBJ1-2	TGTGCCAGTAGTATGGCGGGGAGCCTAGGATATGGCTACACCTTC	CASSMAGSLGYGYTF
TRBV4-2	-	-	TRBJ1-1	TGTGCCAGCAGCCCCCCCCCGGGCAGGAACACTGAAGCTTTCTTT	CASSPPPGRNTEAFF
TRBV6-5	-	-	TRBJ1-6	TGTGCCAGCAGCCCGGGACTCGGTGGTTCACCCCTCCACTTT	CASSPGLGGSPLHF
TRBV6-5	-	-	TRBJ1-1	TGTGCCAGCAGCCTGGCGGGTAACACTGAAGCTTTCTTT	CASSLAGNTEAFF
TRBV10-2	-	-	TRBJ2-7	TGCGCCAGCAGTGAATACTACGAGCAGTACTTC	CASSEYYEQYF
TRBV25-1	-	-	TRBJ1-5	TGTGCCAGCAGTGAACTAGGGGCGGTCAGCGGACAGCATTTT	CASSELGAVSGQHF
TRBV13	-	-	TRBJ2-7	TGTGCCAGCAGCTTAGTTGAGGGGGGCGGCTACGAGCAGTACTTC	CASSLVEGGGYEQYF
TRBV9	few	-	TRBJ2-7	TGTGCCAGCAGCGTAGGGGCTAGCACCGACCTCGAGCAGTACTTC	CASSVGASTDLEQYF
TRBV2	-	-	TRBJ1-2	TGTGCCAGCAGTGACAGGGGTGCTGGCGGCTACACCTTC	CASSDRGAGGYTF
TRBV28	-	TRBD1	TRBJ1-6	TGTGCCAGCAGTGGACAGGGGAATTCACCCCTCCACTTT	CASSGQGNSPLHF
TRBV12-3/TRBV12-4	-	TRBD1	TRBJ1-2	TGTGCCAGCAGTTTAAAGGGGGCGGATGGCTACACCTTC	CASSLKGADGYTF
TRBV3-1/TRBV3-2	-	TRBD1	TRBJ2-7	TGTGCCAGCGGAAAGGATGGGACAGGGGGGCCCGAGCAGTACTTC	CASGKDGTGGPEQYF
TRBV12-3/TRBV12-4	-	-	TRBJ1-2	TGTGCCAGCAGTTCACAGGGTAACTATGGCTACACCTTC	CASSSQGNYGYTF
TRBV9	-	-	TRBJ1-5	TGTGCCAGCAGCGTAACAGGTAGCAATCAGCCCCAGCATTTT	CASSVTGSNQPQHF
TRBV6-5	-	-	TRBJ2-7	TGTGCCAGCAGGTCGTCCGGACGATCCTACGAGCAGTACTTC	CASRSSGRSYEQYF
TRBV7-2	-	TRBD2	TRBJ2-1	TGTGCCAGCAGCCCTCGAGCGGGGGGCTCCTACAATGAGCAGTTCTTC	CASSPRAGGSYNEQFF
TRBV11-1	few	TRBD1	TRBJ2-2	TGTGCCAGCAGACTTGACAGGGGCGTAACCGGGGAGCTGTTTTTT	CASRLDRGVTGELFF
TRBV2	-	TRBD1	TRBJ2-7	TGTGCCAGCAGCGGGAGTGGGCGCAACTCAGGGGGCGGCTTGAACGAGCAGTACTTC	CASSGSGRNSGGGLNEQYF
TRBV5-5	-	-	TRBJ1-4	TGTGCCAGCAGCGCTCGCGGGGGACCTAATGAAAAACTGTTTTTT	CASSARGGPNEKLFF
TRBV6-6	-	-	TRBJ2-7	TGTGCCAGCAGTTACAGGACAGTCTCCTACGAGCAGTACTTC	CASSYRTVSYEQYF
TRBV7-3	-	TRBD1	TRBJ2-1	TGTGCCAGCAGTTTCGGACAGGGTGCTAATGAGCAGTTCTTC	CASSFGQGANEQFF
TRBV6-2/TRBV6-3	-	-	TRBJ1-2	TGTGCCAGCAGCGACGAAGGCAGGGCGGTCTATGGCTACACCTTC	CASSDEGRAVYGYTF
TRBV12-3/TRBV12-4	-	-	TRBJ2-3	TGTGCCAGCGCCCAACAGGGCGCGCAGTATTTT	CASAQQGAQYF
TRBV5-1	-	TRBD1	TRBJ1-4	TGCGCCAGCAGCTTGGGGGACAGGGGGCAAAAACTGTTTTTT	CASSLGDRGQKLFF
TRBV15	-	TRBD2	TRBJ2-7	TGTGCCACCAGCAGGACCCCGGGACTAGCGTTCAGTCCCGAGCAGTACTTC	CATSRTPGLAFSPEQYF
TRBV27	-	TRBD1	TRBJ1-2	TGTGCCAGCAGTCGCTCCCGGGACAGGGGAGGGTATGGCTACACCTTC	CASSRSRDRGGYGYTF
TRBV11-3	-	TRBD2	TRBJ2-3	TGTGCCAGCAGCCCGGGGACTAGCGGCACAGATACGCAGTATTTT	CASSPGTSGTDTQYF
TRBV6-6	-	-	TRBJ1-1	TGTGCCAGCAGTTCCCGGGGGCTCGGAGGCACTGAAGCTTTCTTT	CASSSRGLGGTEAFF
TRBV28	-	-	TRBJ2-7	TGTGCCAGCAGTTTAAATTCCCCCTACGAGCAGTACTTC	CASSLNSPYEQYF